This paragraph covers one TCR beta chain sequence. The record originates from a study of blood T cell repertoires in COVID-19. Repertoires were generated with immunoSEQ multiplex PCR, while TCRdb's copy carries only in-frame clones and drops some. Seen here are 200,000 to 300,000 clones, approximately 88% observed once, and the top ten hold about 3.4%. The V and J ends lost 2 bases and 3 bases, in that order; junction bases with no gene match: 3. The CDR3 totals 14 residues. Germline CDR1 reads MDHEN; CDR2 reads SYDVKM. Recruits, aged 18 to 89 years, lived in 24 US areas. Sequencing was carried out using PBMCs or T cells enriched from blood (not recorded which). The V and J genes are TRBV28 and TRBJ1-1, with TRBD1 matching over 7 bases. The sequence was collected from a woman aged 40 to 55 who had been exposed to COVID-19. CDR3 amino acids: CASSLTGVYTEAFF. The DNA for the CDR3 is TGTGCCAGCAGTTTAACAGGGGTTTACACTGAAGCTTTCTTT. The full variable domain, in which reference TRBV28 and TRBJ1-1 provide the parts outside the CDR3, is DVKVTQSSRYLVKRTGEKVFLECVQDMDHENMFWYRQDPGLGLRLIYFSYDVKMKEKGDIPEGYSVSREKKERFSLILESASTNQTSMYLCASSLTGVYTEAFFGQGTRLTVV.